These T cell receptor beta chains were read from a single sample in a study of blood T cell repertoires in COVID-19. Here immunoSEQ multiplex PCR was the method, and the copy in TCRdb shows in-frame clones only, minus some. The profile shows fewer than 250,000 clones, more than 70% of them singletons. The sequencing input was peripheral blood. All receptors come from a man aged 45-65 years with active or convalescent COVID-19. CDR3s include the opening cysteine and the closing phenylalanine or tryptophan. D genes are given only for firm matches. Some rows mark clone size as missing; the rest say once, few, many or name a class of expanded clone.

clone_size,d_call,v_call,j_call,cdr3_nt,cdr3_aa
few,NA,TRBV5-1,TRBJ2-1,TGCGCCAGCAGCTTGTCCCCGACGGAGTCACAGTTCTTC,CASSLSPTESQFF
many,TRBD2,TRBV10-1,TRBJ2-5,TGCGCCAGCAGTGAGAGTTCTAGCGGAGGGAAAGAGACCCAGTACTTC,CASSESSSGGKETQYF
NA,NA,TRBV19,TRBJ1-1,TGTGCCAGTAGTATTGGGGCAGGGAACACTGAAGCTTTCTTT,CASSIGAGNTEAFF
NA,TRBD1,TRBV2,TRBJ2-7,TGTGCCGGTAGAGACAGGGGAGGCCACGAGCAGTACTTC,CAGRDRGGHEQYF
NA,NA,TRBV5-4,TRBJ1-1,TGTGCCAGCAGAGGGACTTTGAACACTGAAGCTTTCTTT,CASRGTLNTEAFF
NA,TRBD2,TRBV7-9,TRBJ2-1,TGTGCCAGCACCCAAGCGGGAGGGCCGCCGAATGAGCAGTTCTTC,CASTQAGGPPNEQFF
NA,TRBD1,TRBV19,TRBJ1-5,TGTGCCAGTAGTATAACTCATACAGGGGGCATTACTCAGCCCCAGCATTTT,CASSITHTGGITQPQHF
NA,NA,TRBV7-2,TRBJ1-4,TGTGCCAGCAGCTTCCGCGGGGGGGAAAAACTGTTTTTT,CASSFRGGEKLFF
once,TRBD1,TRBV18,TRBJ1-1,TGTGCCAGCTCACCAGGACAGGGGATCACTGAAGCTTTCTTT,CASSPGQGITEAFF
NA,TRBD2,TRBV6-2/TRBV6-3,TRBJ2-3,TGTGCCAGCAGCCCTATAGCGGGGGGCGATGGCACAGATACGCAGTATTTT,CASSPIAGGDGTDTQYF
NA,NA,TRBV28,TRBJ1-2,TGTGCCAGCAGTTTATCGACAGGCTACACCTTC,CASSLSTGYTF
few,NA,TRBV7-9,TRBJ2-7,TGTGCCAGCAGGCAGGGGACCTACGAGCAGTACTTC,CASRQGTYEQYF
NA,TRBD1,TRBV18,TRBJ1-4,TGTGCCAGTAGGACAGGGACTAATGAAAAACTGTTTTTT,CASRTGTNEKLFF
once,TRBD1,TRBV30,TRBJ1-4,TGTGCCTGGAGTGGGACAGGGAGCGAAAAACTGTTTTTT,CAWSGTGSEKLFF
NA,NA,TRBV29-1,TRBJ1-5,TGCAGCGTGACAGTGGGCAATCAGCCCCAGCATTTT,CSVTVGNQPQHF
NA,NA,TRBV5-1,TRBJ2-2,TGCGCCAGCAGCCCCCCCGTGGTAGCGACGAACACCGGGGAGCTGTTTTTT,CASSPPVVATNTGELFF
NA,NA,TRBV5-6,TRBJ1-5,TGTGCCAGCAGCTACACCAGTCTTAGCAATCAGCCCCAGCATTTT,CASSYTSLSNQPQHF
once,NA,TRBV14,TRBJ2-7,TGTGCCAGCAGCCAAGACAGGGGTCTCGCCTACGAGCAGTACTTC,CASSQDRGLAYEQYF
NA,NA,TRBV28,TRBJ1-5,TGTGCCAGCGACTTACCCGATCAGCCCCAGCATTTT,CASDLPDQPQHF
NA,NA,TRBV7-6,TRBJ1-1,TGTGCCAGCAGACCGGAGGGAATGAACACTGAAGCTTTCTTT,CASRPEGMNTEAFF
NA,TRBD1,TRBV30,TRBJ1-5,TGTGCCTGGAGTCCCCCAGGGGGTGCACAGCCCCAGCATTTT,CAWSPPGGAQPQHF
NA,NA,TRBV27,TRBJ1-1,TGTGCCAGCTCCAGGGGTTCGAACACTGAAGCTTTCTTT,CASSRGSNTEAFF